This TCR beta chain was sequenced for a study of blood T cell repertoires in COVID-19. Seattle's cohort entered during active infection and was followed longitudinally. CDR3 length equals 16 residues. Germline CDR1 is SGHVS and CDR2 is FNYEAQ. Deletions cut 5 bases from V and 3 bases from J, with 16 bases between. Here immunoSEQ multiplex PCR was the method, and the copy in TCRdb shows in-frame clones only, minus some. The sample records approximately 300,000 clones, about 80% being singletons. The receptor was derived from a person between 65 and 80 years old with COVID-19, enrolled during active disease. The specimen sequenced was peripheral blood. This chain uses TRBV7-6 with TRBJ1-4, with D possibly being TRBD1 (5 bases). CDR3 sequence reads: CASSGRQRAANEKLFF. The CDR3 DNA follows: TGTGCCAGCAGCGGACGACAGCGCGCAGCTAATGAAAAACTGTTTTTT.